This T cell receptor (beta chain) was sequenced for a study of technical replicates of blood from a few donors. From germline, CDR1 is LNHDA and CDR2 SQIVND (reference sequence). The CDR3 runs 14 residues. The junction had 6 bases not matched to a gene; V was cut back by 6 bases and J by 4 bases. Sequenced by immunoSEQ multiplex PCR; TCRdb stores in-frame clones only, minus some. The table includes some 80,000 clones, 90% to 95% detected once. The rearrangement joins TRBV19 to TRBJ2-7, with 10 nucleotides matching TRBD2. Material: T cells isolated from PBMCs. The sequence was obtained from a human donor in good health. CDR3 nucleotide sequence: TGTGCCAGTAGAAGGGCTAGCGGGGGATACGAGCAGTACTTC. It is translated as CASRRASGGYEQYF.